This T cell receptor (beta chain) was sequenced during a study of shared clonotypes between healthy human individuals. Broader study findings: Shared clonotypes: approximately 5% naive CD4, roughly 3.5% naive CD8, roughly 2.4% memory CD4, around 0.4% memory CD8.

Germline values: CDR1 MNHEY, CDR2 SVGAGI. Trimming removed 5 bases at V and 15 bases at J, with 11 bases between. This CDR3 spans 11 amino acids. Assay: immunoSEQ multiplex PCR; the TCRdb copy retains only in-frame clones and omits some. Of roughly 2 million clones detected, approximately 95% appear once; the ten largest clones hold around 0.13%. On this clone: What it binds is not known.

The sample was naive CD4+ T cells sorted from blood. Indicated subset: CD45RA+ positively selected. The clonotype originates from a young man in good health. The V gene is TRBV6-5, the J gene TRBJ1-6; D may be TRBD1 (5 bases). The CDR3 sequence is CASSTGASLHF. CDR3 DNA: TGTGCCAGCAGTACCGGGGCCAGCCTCCACTTT.